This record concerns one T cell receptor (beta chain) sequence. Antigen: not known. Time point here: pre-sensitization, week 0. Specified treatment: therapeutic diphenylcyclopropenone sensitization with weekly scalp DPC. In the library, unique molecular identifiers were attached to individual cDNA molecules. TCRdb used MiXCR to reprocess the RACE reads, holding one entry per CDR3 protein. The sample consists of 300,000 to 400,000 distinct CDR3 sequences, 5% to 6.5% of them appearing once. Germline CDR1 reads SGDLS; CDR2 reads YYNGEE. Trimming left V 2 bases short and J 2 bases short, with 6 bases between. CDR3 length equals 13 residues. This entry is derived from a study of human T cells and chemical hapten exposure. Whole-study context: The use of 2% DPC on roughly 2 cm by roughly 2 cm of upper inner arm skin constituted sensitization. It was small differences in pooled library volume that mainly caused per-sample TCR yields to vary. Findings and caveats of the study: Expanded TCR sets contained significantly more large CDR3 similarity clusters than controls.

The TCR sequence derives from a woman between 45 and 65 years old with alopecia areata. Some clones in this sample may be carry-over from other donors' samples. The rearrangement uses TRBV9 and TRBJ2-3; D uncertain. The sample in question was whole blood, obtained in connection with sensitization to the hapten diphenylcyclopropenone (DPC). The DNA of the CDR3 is TGTGCCAGCAGCGTTTTGTACACAGATACGCAGTATTTT. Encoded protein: CASSVLYTDTQYF.